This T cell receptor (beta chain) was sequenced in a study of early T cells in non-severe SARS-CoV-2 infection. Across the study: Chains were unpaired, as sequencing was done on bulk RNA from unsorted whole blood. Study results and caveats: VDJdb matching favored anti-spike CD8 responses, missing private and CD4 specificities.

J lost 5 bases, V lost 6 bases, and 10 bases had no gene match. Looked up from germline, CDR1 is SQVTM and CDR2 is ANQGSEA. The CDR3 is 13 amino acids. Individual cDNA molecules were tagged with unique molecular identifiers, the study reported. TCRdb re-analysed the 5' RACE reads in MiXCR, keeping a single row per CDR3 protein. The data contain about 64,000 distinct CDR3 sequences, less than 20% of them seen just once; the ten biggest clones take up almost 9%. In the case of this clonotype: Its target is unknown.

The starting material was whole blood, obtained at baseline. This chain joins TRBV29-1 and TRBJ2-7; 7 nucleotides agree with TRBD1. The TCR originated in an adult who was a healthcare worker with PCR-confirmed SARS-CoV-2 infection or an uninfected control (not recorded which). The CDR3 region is CSVRGGTGDEQYF. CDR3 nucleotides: TGCAGCGTCCGTGGCGGAACAGGGGACGAGCAGTACTTC.